This TCR beta chain was captured in a study of cytomegalovirus exposure and HLA in healthy donors. CDR1 is LNHNV, CDR2 YYDKDF, per germline (reference sequence). The CDR3 consists of 14 residues. Study results and caveats: The investigators catalogued 164 TCR beta chains as cytomegalovirus-associated.

In the case of this clone: Its specificity is unknown. The germline gene is not matched at one end of the junction; a read error may be the cause.

PCR involved 60 Vbeta and 13 Jbeta primers. Assay used: immunoSEQ multiplex PCR; TCRdb lists only in-frame clones, some missing. The data hold 120,000 to 150,000 clones, with around two thirds observed a single time. The chain combines TRBV15 with TRBJ2-5; TRBD1 aligns across 7 bases. The specimen sequenced was PBMCs. This sequence originates from a woman aged 18-30 years in good health and CMV-seronegative. CDR3 protein: CATGRGQRQETQYF. DNA of the CDR3: TGTGCCACCGGCAGGGGACAGCGACAAGAGACCCAGTACTTC.